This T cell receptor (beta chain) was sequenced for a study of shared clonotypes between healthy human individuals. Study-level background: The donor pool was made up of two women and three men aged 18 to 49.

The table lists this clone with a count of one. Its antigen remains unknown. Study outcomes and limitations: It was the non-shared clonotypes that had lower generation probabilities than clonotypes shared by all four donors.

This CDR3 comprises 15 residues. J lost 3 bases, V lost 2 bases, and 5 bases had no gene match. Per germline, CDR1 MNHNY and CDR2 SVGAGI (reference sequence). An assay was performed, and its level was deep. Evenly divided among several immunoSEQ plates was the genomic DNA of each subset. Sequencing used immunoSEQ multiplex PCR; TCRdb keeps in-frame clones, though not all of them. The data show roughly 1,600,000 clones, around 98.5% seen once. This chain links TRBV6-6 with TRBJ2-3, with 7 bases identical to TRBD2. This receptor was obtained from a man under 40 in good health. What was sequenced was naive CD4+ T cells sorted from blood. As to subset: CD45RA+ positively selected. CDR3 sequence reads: CASSYEAGRTDTQYF. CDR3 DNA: TGTGCCAGCAGTTACGAAGCGGGACGGACAGATACGCAGTATTTT.